Presented here are 9 T cell receptor beta chains from one specimen sequenced in a study of identical twins. TCRdb reprocessed the 5' RACE reads with MiXCR, giving one entry per CDR3 protein. The sample has 650,000 to 750,000 distinct CDR3 sequences; 21% are singletons. The data were also submitted as part of a second study, on T cells expressing NK-cell markers.

The sequencing sample was made of PBMCs. All receptors come from a woman in her late teens or twenties in good health.

The chain has TRBV7-2 and TRBJ1-2, with 7 nucleotides matching TRBD1. This CDR3 has 14 residues. Per germline, CDR1 SGHTA and CDR2 FQGNSA. V shed 5 bases, J shed 3 bases, and the junction held 6 bases outside the gene matches. The CDR3 DNA follows: TGTGCCAGCAGCCCTAGGACAGGAGACTATGGCTACACCTTC. It specifies CASSPRTGDYGYTF.

This clonotype appeared a few times. The chain couples TRBV20-1 to TRBJ2-2; the match to TRBD1 covers 8 bases. With 6 bases clipped from V and 3 bases from J, the junction kept 9 bases outside the gene matches. The CDR3 spans 15 residues. Germline CDR1 reads DFQATT; CDR2 reads SNEGSKA (reference sequence). As DNA, the CDR3 is TGCAGTGCCCGTAGACAGGGGCCATACACCGGGGAGCTGTTTTTT. As protein: CSARRQGPYTGELFF.

About this clonotype: A junction boundary mismatches the germline segment, possibly from a read error. This chain links TRBV11-2 with TRBJ1-1; D gene unclear. CDR1 is SGHAT and CDR2 is FQNNGV in the germline V gene. The CDR3 runs 14 residues. As DNA, the CDR3 is TGTGCCAGCAGCTTAGGAAGCCAGAACGCTGAAGCTTTCTTT. It yields the protein CASSLGSQNAEAFF.

There are many counts of this clonotype. The chain couples TRBV5-1 to TRBJ1-1; TRBD1 is a possible D gene (6 bases). The V end lost 0 bases, the J end lost 5 bases, and 14 bases lay between the germline ends. This CDR3 spans 15 amino acids. Germline V gene data show CDR1 as SGHRS and CDR2 as YFSETQ. The CDR3 here is CASSLVTGSGTEAFF. As DNA, the CDR3 is TGCGCCAGCAGCTTGGTCACAGGGTCGGGGACTGAAGCTTTCTTT.

This clonotype appeared a few times. The V call is TRBV25-1, the J call TRBJ2-1; D remains unclear. CDR1 and CDR2 (germline): MGHDK, SYGVNS. The CDR3 totals 13 residues. V shed 6 bases and J shed 9 bases, with 15 bases lying between them. CDR3 DNA sequence: TGTGCCAGCAGCCCCTCTGGCGGAGTTGAGCAGTTCTTC. This gives the protein CASSPSGGVEQFF.

This clonotype has ten or more counts. The V and J genes are TRBV4-2 and TRBJ2-3, with 11 bases identical to TRBD2. This CDR3 spans 17 amino acids. Germline lookup yields CDR1 LGHNA and CDR2 YNFKEQ. The J segment lost 4 bases and the V segment lost 0 bases, leaving 6 bases of the junction unmatched. The CDR3 reads CASSQDPRSGGADTQYF. In DNA, the CDR3 is TGTGCCAGCAGCCAAGATCCTCGTAGCGGGGGGGCAGATACGCAGTATTTT.

This clonotype was observed many times. This chain connects TRBV12-3 or TRBV12-4 to TRBJ2-7; 7 bases agree with TRBD1. Losses at the gene ends were 5 bases for V and 2 bases for J; bases not matched to a gene: 3. The CDR3 runs to 13 residues. The CDR3 loop reads CASSHRGAYEQYF. The DNA of the CDR3 is TGTGCCAGCAGTCACAGGGGTGCCTACGAGCAGTACTTC.

This clonotype was seen many times. The chain joins TRBV20-1 to TRBJ2-1; 8 bases line up with TRBD2. V was clipped by 5 bases and J by 4 bases; unmatched bases: 10. Germline lookup yields CDR1 DFQATT and CDR2 SNEGSKA (reference sequence). CDR3 size: 15 residues. The CDR3: CSAPLPAGVYNEQFF. CDR3 DNA: TGCAGTGCTCCCCTCCCAGCGGGGGTGTACAATGAGCAGTTCTTC.

This clonotype was seen only a few times. The rearrangement links TRBV5-1 to TRBJ1-2; D gene ambiguous. The germline V gene encodes CDR1 SGHRS and CDR2 YFSETQ. This CDR3 is built from 15 residues. V was shortened by 0 bases and J by 4 bases, with 13 bases between the two germline ends. This chain's CDR3 is CASSLAVAGGYGYTF. CDR3 nucleotides: TGCGCCAGCAGCTTGGCCGTAGCTGGCGGCTATGGCTACACCTTC.